The 7 T cell receptor beta chains in this list originate from one sample, sequenced in a study of OX40 agonist ivuxolimab in advanced cancers. Sequenced by immunoSEQ multiplex PCR; TCRdb stores in-frame clones only, minus some. The profile shows roughly 56,000 clones, roughly 82% of them singletons. Specimen: CD4+ or CD8+ T cells sorted from blood, collected in a trial of the OX40 agonist ivuxolimab. The receptor source for this set is an adult with an advanced solid tumor such as melanoma, head and neck, liver or kidney cancer.

This chain connects TRBV6-7 to TRBJ1-2, with D hard to call. TRBV6-7 is identified as an open reading frame with a role that is uncertain. This CDR3 is 13 amino acids long. V lost 4 bases and J 4 bases, leaving 10 bases between the germline ends. DNA for the CDR3: TGTGCCAGCAGTTTCGGGGAAGCCTATGGCTACACCTTC. It is translated as CASSFGEAYGYTF.

In its sample, this clone was seen once. The chain combines TRBV6-5 with TRBJ1-2, with a possible D match to TRBD1 (6 bases). V shed 4 bases and J shed 7 bases, with 13 bases lying between them. CDR1 MNHEY and CDR2 SVGAGI come from the germline V gene. The CDR3 contains 13 residues. The DNA of the CDR3 is TGTGCCAGCAGTTTTCAGGGGACCCCTGGCTACACCTTC. Residues: CASSFQGTPGYTF.

This clone was seen more than once but under ten times. V and J are TRBV19 and TRBJ2-2; D remains ambiguous. The CDR3 consists of 14 residues. V was shortened by 4 bases and J by 0 bases, with 6 bases between the two germline ends. The germline V gene has CDR1 LNHDA and CDR2 SQIVND (reference sequence). CDR3 nucleotide sequence: TGTGCCAGTAGTACGGTTCCGAACACCGGGGAGCTGTTTTTT. This sequence encodes CASSTVPNTGELFF.

The CDR3 loop is CASSPQTGLSSGNTIYF. The CDR3 DNA is TGTGCCAGCAGCCCCCAGACAGGGTTAAGCTCTGGAAACACCATATATTTT. The chain employs TRBV5-4 and TRBJ1-3; TRBD1 matches 7 bases. Germline trimming cut 4 bases from V and 0 bases from J; bases unmatched to any gene: 10. This CDR3 has 17 residues. CDR1 and CDR2 (germline): SGHNT, YYREEE (reference sequence).

The rearrangement uses TRBV6-5 and TRBJ2-3, with 8 bases matching TRBD2. V lost 8 bases to trimming and J lost 2 bases; unmatched junction nucleotides: 9. Germline CDR1 reads MNHEY; CDR2 reads SVGAGI. The CDR3 is 15 residues long. CDR3 region: CASAGGRAHTDTQYF. As DNA, the CDR3 is TGTGCCAGCGCGGGGGGCCGTGCCCACACAGATACGCAGTATTTT.

The chain's CDR3 is CASSLDLAGVGDEQFF. CDR3 DNA: TGCGCCAGCAGCTTGGACCTAGCGGGAGTGGGGGATGAGCAGTTCTTC. The V gene is TRBV5-1, the J gene TRBJ2-1; 10 bases are a match to TRBD2. The germline V gene encodes CDR1 SGHRS and CDR2 YFSETQ. This CDR3 spans 16 amino acids. V dropped 0 bases and J dropped 8; count of bases not matched to a gene: 8.

This chain joins TRBV7-2 and TRBJ2-5; possible D gene TRBD1, 5 bases. V was cut by 4 bases and J by 5 bases, with 26 bases left in between. CDR3 size: 18 residues. Germline V gene lookup returns CDR1 SGHTA and CDR2 FQGNSA. The CDR3 sequence is CASSSRQTSTGAEETQYF. The CDR3 DNA reads TGTGCCAGCAGCTCTCGACAGACATCTACGGGCGCGGAGGAGACCCAGTACTTC.